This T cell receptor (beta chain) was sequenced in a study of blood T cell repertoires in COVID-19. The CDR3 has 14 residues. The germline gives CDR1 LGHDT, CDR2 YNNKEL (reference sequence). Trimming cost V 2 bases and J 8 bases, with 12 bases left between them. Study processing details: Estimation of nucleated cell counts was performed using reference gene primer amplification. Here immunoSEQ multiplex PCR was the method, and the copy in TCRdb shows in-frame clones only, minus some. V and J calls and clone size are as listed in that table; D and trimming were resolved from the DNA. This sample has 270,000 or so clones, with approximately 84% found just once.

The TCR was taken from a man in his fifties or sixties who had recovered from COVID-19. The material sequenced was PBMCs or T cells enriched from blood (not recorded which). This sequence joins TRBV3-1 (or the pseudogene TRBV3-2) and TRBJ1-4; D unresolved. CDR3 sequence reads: CASSQSRGGEKLFF. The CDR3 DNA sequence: TGTGCCAGCAGCCAAAGCCGAGGAGGAGAAAAACTGTTTTTT.